This is a list of T cell receptor beta chains from one sample in a study of blood T cell repertoires in COVID-19. The data were produced by immunoSEQ multiplex PCR, yet TCRdb's version contains in-frame clones alone and is incomplete. Found here are about 140,000 clones, around 86% of them singletons; the top ten hold 5.4%. The sample taken for sequencing was peripheral blood. These receptor sequences come from a human donor in a cohort sampled during active COVID-19. CDR3s include the opening cysteine and the closing phenylalanine or tryptophan. The D gene is left open where the match is weak.

>TRBV18|-|TRBJ2-7
TGTGCCAGCTCGGGCGGGGGCTCTTACGAGCAGTACTTC
CASSGGGSYEQYF
>TRBV2|TRBD1|TRBJ1-1
TGTGCCAGCAGTGTGCGACAGGGGGCGCCGCTGGCTGAAGCTTTCTTT
CASSVRQGAPLAEAFF
>TRBV25-1|TRBD1|TRBJ1-1
TGTGCCAGCAGTGAATCCGGGACAGGTGGGTGGACTGAAGCTTTCTTT
CASSESGTGGWTEAFF
>TRBV5-1|TRBD2|TRBJ2-1
TGCGCCAGCAGCACCACTAGCGGGAGTCGAAATGAGCAGTTCTTC
CASSTTSGSRNEQFF
>TRBV15|TRBD1|TRBJ1-2
TGTGCCACCAGCATCAACAGGGGGAACTATGGCTACACCTTC
CATSINRGNYGYTF
>TRBV2|TRBD2|TRBJ2-5
TGTGCCAGCAGTCCTAAAGGACTAGCCCAAGAGACCCAGTACTTC
CASSPKGLAQETQYF
>TRBV6-5|TRBD1|TRBJ2-7
TGTGCCAGCAAGACAGGGCGCCGCGAGCAGTACTTC
CASKTGRREQYF
>TRBV12-3/TRBV12-4|-|TRBJ2-2
TGTGCCAGCAGTTCTAATTCCGGGGAGCTGTTTTTT
CASSSNSGELFF
>TRBV15|TRBD2|TRBJ2-3
TGTGCCACCAGCAGAGTCCCCGGAGGGGCGGGAGGACCCACCGATACGCAGTATTTT
CATSRVPGGAGGPTDTQYF
>TRBV10-3|-|TRBJ1-2
TGTGCCATCAGTGACCTGGTCAGTAACTATGGCTACACCTTC
CAISDLVSNYGYTF